A single T cell receptor (beta chain) is shown here with its context. CDR1 is MNHEY, CDR2 SVGAGI, per germline. The V end was cut by 5 bases, the J end by 7 bases, with 17 bases between. This CDR3 has 15 amino acids. These data belong to a study of blood T cell repertoires in COVID-19. The overall study: Samples came from the United States, Italy and Spain, spanning acute and convalescent COVID-19. PBMCs, B-cell-depleted T cells, or T cells provided the cDNA or gDNA that made up the material.

Original methodology: Cell counts per sample came from amplifying reference gene primers. Some clones are missing from TCRdb's copy, which holds only in-frame ones; the method was immunoSEQ multiplex PCR. Clone size and the V and J calls come from that table; the DNA yielded D and trimming. The sample yields more than 130,000 clones, around nine tenths seen once. The V and J genes are TRBV6-5 and TRBJ2-2; no clear D. Sequencing used peripheral blood. This sequence originates from a man in his fifties with active or convalescent COVID-19. The CDR3 nucleotides are TGTGCCAGCAGTCACCCCCTTGAAACGGGCGGGGAGCTGTTTTTT. Its protein product is CASSHPLETGGELFF.